One T cell receptor (beta chain) is described in this entry. Assay version v3.0 of immunoSEQ was used, and it was run at survey level. Libraries were prepared by immunoSEQ multiplex PCR; TCRdb keeps only in-frame clonotypes and omits some of them. This sample has approximately 20,000 clones; roughly 80% occur once, and the top ten carry approximately 7.7%. These data belong to a study of long-term antiretroviral therapy in people with HIV. The V and J ends lost 2 bases and 14 bases respectively, with 10 bases between them. From germline, CDR1 is MNHEY and CDR2 SMNVEV (reference sequence). This CDR3 is 12 amino acids long.

Specimen: unsorted PBMCs, collected 0.9 years after starting antiretroviral therapy. This receptor was identified in a man in his late teens or twenties with HIV. This chain links TRBV27 with TRBJ1-6, with D tentatively TRBD1 (5 bases). The CDR3 spells CASSLGDGTLHF. The CDR3 coding sequence is TGTGCCAGCAGTTTAGGGGACGGAACCCTCCACTTT.